A selection of T cell receptor beta chains follows, all from one sample in a study of blood T cell repertoires in COVID-19. TCRdb's copy holds only in-frame clones and misses some; the assay was immunoSEQ multiplex PCR. The table has about 120,000 clones, about 89% seen once. What was sequenced was peripheral blood. All receptors come from a man aged 55 to 70 with COVID-19, enrolled during active disease. Each CDR3 is given with its conserved first and last residue. The order of the fields is J gene, clone size, V gene, D gene, CDR3 protein, CDR3 DNA. A D gene is named only where the DNA matches it firmly. Expanded clones get a size class; other rows say once, few or many, or leave the size out.

>TRBJ1-2|NA|TRBV19|NA
CASSIEGATQYGYTF
TGTGCCAGTAGTATAGAAGGGGCAACGCAGTATGGCTACACCTTC
>TRBJ1-1|NA|TRBV5-5|TRBD1
CASYTGVNTEAFF
TGTGCCAGCTACACAGGGGTGAACACTGAAGCTTTCTTT
>TRBJ1-4|NA|TRBV12-3/TRBV12-4|TRBD1
CACRQGPNEKLFF
TGTGCCTGTAGACAGGGCCCTAATGAAAAACTGTTTTTT
>TRBJ2-3|NA|TRBV7-9|NA
CASSLRMEGTDTQYF
TGTGCCAGCAGCTTACGGATGGAGGGCACAGATACGCAGTATTTT
>TRBJ1-3|NA|TRBV6-1|NA
CASSAAEGVSGNTIYF
TGTGCCAGCAGTGCCGCCGAGGGGGTCTCTGGAAACACCATATATTTT
>TRBJ1-6|few|TRBV3-1/TRBV3-2|TRBD1
CASSQEGQGNSPLHF
TGTGCCAGCAGCCAAGAGGGACAGGGGAATTCACCCCTCCACTTT
>TRBJ2-7|NA|TRBV6-5|TRBD2
CASQASGGLSYEQYF
TGTGCCAGCCAGGCTAGCGGGGGACTGTCCTACGAGCAGTACTTC
>TRBJ1-1|NA|TRBV5-5|TRBD1
CASSYGQGVEAFF
TGTGCCAGCAGCTATGGACAGGGTGTTGAAGCTTTCTTT
>TRBJ2-7|NA|TRBV5-1|TRBD1
CASSPNPGQTTREQYF
TGCGCCAGCAGCCCGAATCCGGGACAGACGACTCGAGAGCAGTACTTC
>TRBJ2-5|NA|TRBV20-1|NA
CSAWAETQYF
TGCAGTGCGTGGGCGGAGACCCAGTACTTC
>TRBJ2-3|NA|TRBV7-2|NA
CASSKAGVASTDTQYF
TGTGCCAGCAGCAAGGCCGGGGTGGCTAGCACAGATACGCAGTATTTT
>TRBJ2-5|NA|TRBV5-1|NA
CASSLVPGAETQYF
TGCGCCAGCAGCTTGGTACCAGGGGCAGAGACCCAGTACTTC
>TRBJ2-1|NA|TRBV2|TRBD2
CASTPGGEQFF
TGTGCCAGCACCCCGGGGGGTGAGCAGTTCTTC
>TRBJ1-2|NA|TRBV2|TRBD1
CASSPGGQGSYGYTF
TGTGCCAGCAGCCCCGGAGGACAGGGAAGCTATGGCTACACCTTC
>TRBJ2-5|NA|TRBV4-2|TRBD1
CASSRTGGEETQYF
TGTGCCAGCAGCCGCACAGGGGGTGAGGAGACCCAGTACTTC
>TRBJ2-2|NA|TRBV5-4|TRBD1
CASSLGRGRGNGELFF
TGTGCCAGCAGCTTGGGCAGGGGGCGCGGTAATGGGGAGCTGTTTTTT
>TRBJ1-2|NA|TRBV6-5|NA
CASSPLQSISGYTF
TGTGCCAGCAGTCCCCTCCAATCAATTAGTGGCTACACCTTC
>TRBJ1-4|NA|TRBV11-1|TRBD1
CASSLNRGQNEKLFF
TGTGCCAGCAGCCTAAACAGGGGGCAGAATGAAAAACTGTTTTTT
>TRBJ2-5|NA|TRBV19|NA
CASSTQLVYQETQYF
TGTGCCAGTAGTACCCAACTCGTGTACCAAGAGACCCAGTACTTC
>TRBJ1-1|NA|TRBV2|NA
CASSSDRNTEAFF
TGTGCCAGCTCCTCGGACAGGAACACTGAAGCTTTCTTT
>TRBJ1-1|once|TRBV10-3|TRBD1
CAISQDRMSTEAFF
TGTGCCATCAGTCAGGACAGGATGAGCACTGAAGCTTTCTTT
>TRBJ1-5|NA|TRBV29-1|NA
CSVGSGNQPQHF
TGCAGCGTTGGTTCGGGGAATCAGCCCCAGCATTTT
>TRBJ1-2|NA|TRBV18|NA
CASSPGGEDFYGYTF
TGTGCCAGCTCCCCCGGGGGAGAAGATTTCTATGGCTACACCTTC